This TCR beta chain appears in the sequencing data of a study of T cell responses to AZD1222 COVID-19 vaccine. Remarks on this clone: The antigen is unknown.

TCRdb keeps only in-frame clones here, not all; method: immunoSEQ multiplex PCR. The sample includes some 140,000 clones, roughly 90% seen only once; the top ten take around 5.3%. Study results and caveats: Nearly half of spike-specific TCRs reportedly target unmutated variant regions. Just a handful of people given AZD1222 tested seropositive at baseline. Across the whole spike, CD4 TCRs peaked at regions 160-218 and 743-854.

V lost 11 bases, J lost 2 bases, and 14 bases lay in between. The CDR3 loop spans 13 amino acids. Germline V CDR1 and CDR2: SNHLY, FYNNEI. Both about-4-week and about-12-week second-dose recipients were combined. The rearrangement uses TRBV2 and TRBJ2-3; possibly TRBD1 or TRBD2 for D (5 bases each). The sequences come from peripheral blood, collected 28 days after the second AZD1222 dose. This clonotype originated in an adult who received the AZD1222 COVID-19 vaccine. The CDR3 bases are TGTGCCCCGGGGCAGGGTACCACAGATACGCAGTATTTT. Amino acids: CAPGQGTTDTQYF.